This TCR beta chain emerged from a study of somatic mutations in cytotoxic T cells in rheumatoid arthritis. Study overall: Before any treatment began, about 27 ml EDTA peripheral blood was collected from patients right after diagnosis.

On this clone: The antigen is not known.

Study-wide results and limits: Some patients, about an eighth of the 65, had a largest CD8+ clone that exceeded 20% of CD8+ cells.

Looked up from germline, CDR1 is SGHAT and CDR2 is FQNNGV. The germline V and J ends were trimmed by 3 bases and 6 bases, with 18 bases remaining between them. There are 16 residues in the CDR3. Only in-frame clones appear in the TCRdb table, and some are missing; sequencing was by immunoSEQ multiplex PCR. This sample yields some 15,000 clones, of which around 80% are seen a single time; about 15% belongs to the top ten. What was sequenced was CD8+ T cells sorted from blood. The J gene is TRBJ2-1, the V gene TRBV11-2; D possibly corresponds to TRBD1 (6 bases). This clonotype was sampled from a woman aged 45-65 years with rheumatoid arthritis. CDR3 nucleotide sequence: TGTGCCAGCAGCTTCGAGGGGGTAATGGGATTCAATGAGCAGTTCTTC. As protein: CASSFEGVMGFNEQFF.